Below, one T cell receptor (beta chain) is given with its context. Trimming left V 0 bases short and J 7 bases short, with 10 bases between. The CDR3 covers 13 residues. Germline lookup yields CDR1 SQVTM and CDR2 ANQGSEA. This entry belongs to a study of blood T cell repertoires in COVID-19. Study-level information: Sites across the United States, Italy and Spain contributed samples from acute and convalescent COVID-19.

Sequencing was performed with immunoSEQ multiplex PCR; in TCRdb, only in-frame clones are kept and a portion is missing. The sample contains tens of thousands of clones, about 85% of which appear only once. J is TRBJ1-5 and V is TRBV29-1; the D is unclear. This TCR was recovered from a man between 60 and 70 years old with COVID-19, enrolled during active disease. The sequencing sample was made of peripheral blood. CDR3 sequence: CSVEDYPGQPQHF. CDR3 coding DNA: TGCAGCGTTGAAGATTACCCGGGGCAGCCCCAGCATTTT.